This T cell receptor beta chain stems from a study of blood T cell repertoires in COVID-19. At the level of the study: Sites in the United States, Italy and Spain provided acute and convalescent COVID-19 samples. Sources were T cells, B-cell-depleted T cells, or PBMCs; the material itself was cDNA or gDNA.

Under the authors' procedure: Estimated nucleated cell counts came from reference gene primer amplification. The method was immunoSEQ multiplex PCR; TCRdb's version includes in-frame clones alone and lacks a portion of them. The V and J calls and clone size were taken over from that table, and D and trimming were inferred from the DNA. The table shows nearly 55,000 clones, with roughly three quarters occurring only once. V lost 0 bases to trimming and J lost 4 bases; unmatched junction nucleotides: 4. The CDR3 totals 15 residues. Looked up from germline, CDR1 is SGHDN and CDR2 is FVKESK. This chain uses TRBV14 with TRBJ2-7; 9 bases match TRBD2. The clonotype originates from a human donor with active or convalescent COVID-19. The donor label of this sample is uncertain. Sequencing was carried out using peripheral blood. As DNA, the CDR3 is TGTGCCAGCAGCCAAGAAGGTAGCGGGAGTTACGAGCAGTACTTC. Translated, it gives CASSQEGSGSYEQYF. The variable domain in full, completed from reference TRBV14 and TRBJ2-7, reads EAGVTQFPSHSVIEKGQTVTLRCDPISGHDNLYWYRRVMGKEIKFLLHFVKESKQDESGMPNNRFLAERTGGTYSTLKVQPAELEDSGVYFCASSQEGSGSYEQYFGPGTRLTVT.